The 3 T cell receptor beta chains below were found in one sample sequenced in a study of T cells in Graves' hyperthyroidism and ophthalmopathy. RNA transcripts provided the source from which TCR beta CDR3 regions were amplified. A set of HTBI primers served as the primers for a first-round RT-PCR of the TCR CDR3. Each CDR3 protein gets one entry after TCRdb re-called the multiplex PCR reads with MiXCR. Found here are hundreds of thousands of distinct CDR3 sequences, less than 20% of them singletons; the top ten hold around 50%. The material sequenced was blood. Source of these receptors: a middle-aged man with Graves' ophthalmopathy.

The count of this clonotype is one. The chain uses TRBV24-1 and TRBJ1-1, with D unclear. V was clipped by 3 bases and J by 11 bases, with 12 bases between them. Per germline, CDR1 KGHDR and CDR2 SFDVKD. The CDR3 has 12 residues. The CDR3 reads CATSDQGSRAFF. CDR3 nucleotide sequence: TGTGCCACCAGTGATCAAGGGTCGCGGGCTTTCTTT.

This sequence joins TRBV7-9 and TRBJ2-2, with D unclear. The CDR3 sequence is 16 residues long. Germline V gives CDR1 SEHNR, CDR2 FQNEAQ (reference sequence). The V gene lost 5 bases and the J gene lost 0 bases, with 13 bases spanning the gap. CDR3 in DNA: TGTGCCAGCAGCCGACTCGGGCAGTCGAACACCGGGGAGCTGTTTTTT. It codes for CASSRLGQSNTGELFF.

The J gene is TRBJ2-3, the V gene TRBV20-1; no reliable D call. In germline, CDR1 is DFQATT, CDR2 SNEGSKA (reference sequence). This CDR3 has 14 amino acids. The V and J ends lost 5 bases and 2 bases respectively, with 14 bases between them. The CDR3, as DNA: TGCAGTGCTGTGGTTGGGTCCCACACAGATACGCAGTATTTT. Amino acid sequence: CSAVVGSHTDTQYF.